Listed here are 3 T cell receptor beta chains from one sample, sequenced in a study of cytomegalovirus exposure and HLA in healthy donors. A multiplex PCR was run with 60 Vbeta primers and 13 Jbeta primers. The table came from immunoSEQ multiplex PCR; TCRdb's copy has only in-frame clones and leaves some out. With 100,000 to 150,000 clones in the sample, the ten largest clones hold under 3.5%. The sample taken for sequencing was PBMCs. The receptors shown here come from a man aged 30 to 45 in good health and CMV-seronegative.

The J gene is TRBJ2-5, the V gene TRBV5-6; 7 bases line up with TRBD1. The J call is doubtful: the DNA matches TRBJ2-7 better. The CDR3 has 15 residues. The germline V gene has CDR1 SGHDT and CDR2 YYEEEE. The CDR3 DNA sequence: TGTGCCAGCAGCTTCTCACCAGGGGGTTTCTACGAGCAGTACTTC. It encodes CASSFSPGGFYEQYF.

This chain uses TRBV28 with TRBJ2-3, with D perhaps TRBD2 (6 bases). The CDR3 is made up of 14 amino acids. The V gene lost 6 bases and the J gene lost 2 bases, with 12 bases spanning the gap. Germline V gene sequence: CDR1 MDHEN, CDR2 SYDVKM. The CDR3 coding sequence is TGTGCCAGCAGCCTTGGCGGGGTCACAGATACGCAGTATTTT. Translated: CASSLGGVTDTQYF.

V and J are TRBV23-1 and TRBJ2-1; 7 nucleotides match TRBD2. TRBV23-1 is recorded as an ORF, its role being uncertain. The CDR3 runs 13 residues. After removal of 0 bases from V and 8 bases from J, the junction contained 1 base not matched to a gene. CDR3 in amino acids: CASSQSGRDEQFF. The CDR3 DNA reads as TGCGCCAGCAGTCAATCGGGGAGGGATGAGCAGTTCTTC.